One sample yielded the 5 T cell receptor beta chains listed below, sequenced in a study of Graves' ophthalmopathy and Graves' hyperthyroidism. Researchers took RNA transcripts and amplified TCR beta CDR3 regions from them. The workflow started with a first-round RT-PCR run with HTBI primers and then moved on to a second-round multiplex PCR. Using its own MiXCR run on the multiplex PCR reads, TCRdb lists one record per CDR3 protein. Counted here are approximately 1.2 million distinct CDR3 sequences, about 35% occurring once; the ten biggest clones make up more than 9.5%. The source material was peripheral blood or thyroid tissue (not recorded which). The receptors were sampled from an adult man with Graves' hyperthyroidism.

This clonotype has a handful of counts. The chain couples TRBV11-2 to TRBJ1-1; D is unclear. The CDR3 has 14 residues. V shed 1 base and J shed 4 bases, with 10 bases lying between them. In germline, CDR1 is SGHAT, CDR2 FQNNGV. DNA for the CDR3: TGTGCCAGCAGCTTAGTGGCTGGGGTCACTGAAGCTTTCTTT. Its translation: CASSLVAGVTEAFF.

CDR3 protein: CSVTGDYEQYF. The CDR3 DNA reads as TGCAGCGTTACAGGAGACTACGAGCAGTACTTC. The chain employs TRBV29-1 and TRBJ2-7, with D possibly being TRBD1 (5 bases). This CDR3 comprises 11 residues. V was cut by 5 bases and J by 3 bases, with 8 bases left in between. From germline, CDR1 is SQVTM and CDR2 ANQGSEA.

This clonotype was counted many times. A single base separates this from a much larger clone, so it may be a read error. V is TRBV10-3 and J is TRBJ2-7; D is unresolved. Germline CDR1 ENHRY, CDR2 SYGVKD. The CDR3 is 11 amino acids. V was shortened by 6 bases and J by 3 bases, with 6 bases between the two germline ends. The CDR3 DNA reads TGTGCCATCAGGGACGGCTACGAGCAGTACTTC. It yields the protein CAIRDGYEQYF.

The chain has TRBV5-1 and TRBJ2-5; D is uncertain. CDR1 is SGHRS and CDR2 is YFSETQ in the germline V gene. This CDR3 comprises 15 residues. Trimming cost V 0 bases and J 3 bases, with 12 bases left between them. For the CDR3, the DNA is TGCGCCAGCAGCTTGGGCACAACAGCAAAAGAGACCCAGTACTTC. Its protein product is CASSLGTTAKETQYF.

As regards this clonotype: This could be a read error, since a much larger clone is one nucleotide away. This chain joins TRBV20-1 and TRBJ1-5, with TRBD1 identical over 11 bases. V gave up 4 bases and J gave up 6 bases; unmatched junction bases: 5. This CDR3 has 14 amino acids. Looked up from germline, CDR1 is DFQATT and CDR2 is SNEGSKA (reference sequence). The CDR3 region is CSAMEGTGGQPQHF. Written as DNA, the CDR3 is TGCAGTGCTATGGAGGGGACAGGGGGTCAGCCCCAGCATTTT.